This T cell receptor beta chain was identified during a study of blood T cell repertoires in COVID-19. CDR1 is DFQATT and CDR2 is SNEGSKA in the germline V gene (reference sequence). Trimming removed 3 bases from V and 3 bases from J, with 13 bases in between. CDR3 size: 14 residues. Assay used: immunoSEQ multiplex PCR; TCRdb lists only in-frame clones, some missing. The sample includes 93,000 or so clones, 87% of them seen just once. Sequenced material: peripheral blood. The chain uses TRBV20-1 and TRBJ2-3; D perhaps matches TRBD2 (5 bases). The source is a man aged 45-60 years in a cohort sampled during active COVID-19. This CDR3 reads CSASPPSRTDTQYF. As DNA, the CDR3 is TGCAGTGCTAGTCCCCCTAGCCGGACAGATACGCAGTATTTT.